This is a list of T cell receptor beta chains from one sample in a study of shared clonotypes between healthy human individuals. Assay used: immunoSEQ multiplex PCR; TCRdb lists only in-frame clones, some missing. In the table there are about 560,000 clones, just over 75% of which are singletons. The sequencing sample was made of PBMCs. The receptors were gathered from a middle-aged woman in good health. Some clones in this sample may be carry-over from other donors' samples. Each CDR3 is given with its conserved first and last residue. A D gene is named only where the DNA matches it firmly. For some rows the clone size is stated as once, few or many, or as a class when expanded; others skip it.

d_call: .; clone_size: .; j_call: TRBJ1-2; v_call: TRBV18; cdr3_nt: TGTGCCAGCTCACCAGCCGGTGCAGGGGCCGCCTATGGCTACACCTTC; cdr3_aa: CASSPAGAGAAYGYTF
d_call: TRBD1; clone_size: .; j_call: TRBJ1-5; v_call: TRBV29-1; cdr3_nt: TGCAGCGTCGGACTCGGACAGGGATCACAGCCCCAGCATTTT; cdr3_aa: CSVGLGQGSQPQHF
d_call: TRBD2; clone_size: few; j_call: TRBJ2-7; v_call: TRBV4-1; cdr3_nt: TGCGCCAGCAGCCAAGGGTGGACTAGCGGGTTCTCCTACGAGCAGTACTTC; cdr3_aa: CASSQGWTSGFSYEQYF
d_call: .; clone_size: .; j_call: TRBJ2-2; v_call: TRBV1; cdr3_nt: TGCACCAGCAGCAAACTAGCGGGAGGGACCACCGGGGAGCTGTTTTTT; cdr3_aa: CTSSKLAGGTTGELFF
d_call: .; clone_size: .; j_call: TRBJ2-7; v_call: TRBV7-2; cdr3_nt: TGTGCCAGCAGCCCCGAGCGCTTCTCCTACGAGCAGTACTTC; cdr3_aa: CASSPERFSYEQYF
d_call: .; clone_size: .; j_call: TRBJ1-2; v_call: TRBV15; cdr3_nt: TGTGCCACCAGCAGAGGGGAGTTTAACTATGGCTACACCTTC; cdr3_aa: CATSRGEFNYGYTF
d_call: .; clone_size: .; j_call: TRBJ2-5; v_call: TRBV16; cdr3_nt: TGTGCCAGCAGCCAGGGGAGGCACAGAGAGACCCAGTACTTC; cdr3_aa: CASSQGRHRETQYF
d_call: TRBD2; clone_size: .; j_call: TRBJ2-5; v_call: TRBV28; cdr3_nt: TGTGCCAGCAGTCCCAGATCTAGCGGGAAAGAGACCCAGTACTTC; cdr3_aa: CASSPRSSGKETQYF
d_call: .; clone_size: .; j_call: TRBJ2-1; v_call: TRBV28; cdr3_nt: TGTGCCAGCACCCTATTGGGGCGTTCTGGGACGGTCAATGAGCAGTTCTTC; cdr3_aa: CASTLLGRSGTVNEQFF
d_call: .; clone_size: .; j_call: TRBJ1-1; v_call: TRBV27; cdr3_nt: TGTGCCAGCAGTTTATCTGTCAACACTGAAGCTTTCTTT; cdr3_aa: CASSLSVNTEAFF
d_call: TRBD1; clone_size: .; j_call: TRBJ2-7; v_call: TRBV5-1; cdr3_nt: TGCGCCAGCAGCCTCTCCGGGACAGGCCCCTCCGAGCAGTACTTC; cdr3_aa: CASSLSGTGPSEQYF
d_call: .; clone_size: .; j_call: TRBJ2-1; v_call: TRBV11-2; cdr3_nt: TGTGCCAGCAGCTTAGTGGCGAGCTCCTACAATGAGCAGTTCTTC; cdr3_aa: CASSLVASSYNEQFF
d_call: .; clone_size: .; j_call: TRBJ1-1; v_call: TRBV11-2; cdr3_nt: TGTGCCAGCAGCTTTGGACAGCTGAACACTGAAGCTTTCTTT; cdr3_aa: CASSFGQLNTEAFF
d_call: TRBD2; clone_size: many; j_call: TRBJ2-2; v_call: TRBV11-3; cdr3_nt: TGTGCCAGCAGCCGGCGGGAGGGGTTCGCTAACACCGGGGAGCTGTTTTTT; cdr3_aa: CASSRREGFANTGELFF
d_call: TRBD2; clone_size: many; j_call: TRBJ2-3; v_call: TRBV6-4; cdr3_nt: TGTGCCAGCAGTGACTCACTAGCGGGAGGGTCGGATACGCAGTATTTT; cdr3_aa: CASSDSLAGGSDTQYF
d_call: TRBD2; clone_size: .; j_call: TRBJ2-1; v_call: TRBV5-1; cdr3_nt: TGCGCCAGCAGCCCCGGACTAGCGGGAACTGAGCAGTTCTTC; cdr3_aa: CASSPGLAGTEQFF
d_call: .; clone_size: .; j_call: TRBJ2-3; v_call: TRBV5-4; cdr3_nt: TGTGCCAGCAGCTTGGTGGTCCTAGGCCCCACAGATACGCAGTATTTT; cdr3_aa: CASSLVVLGPTDTQYF
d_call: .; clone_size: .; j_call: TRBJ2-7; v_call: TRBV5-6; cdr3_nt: TGTGCCAGCAGCTTGGTTACAGGACAGACCTACGAGCAGTACTTC; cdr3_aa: CASSLVTGQTYEQYF
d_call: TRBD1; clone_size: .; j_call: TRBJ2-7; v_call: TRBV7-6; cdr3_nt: TGTGCCAGCATCGAGTCAGGGGGTTCCTACGAGCAGTACTTC; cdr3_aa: CASIESGGSYEQYF
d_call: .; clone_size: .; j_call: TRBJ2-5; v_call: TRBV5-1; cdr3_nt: TGCGCCAGCAGCTTGGAGGGCAGGGAGGTAGAGACCCAGTACTTC; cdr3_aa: CASSLEGREVETQYF
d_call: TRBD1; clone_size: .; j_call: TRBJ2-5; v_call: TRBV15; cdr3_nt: TGTGCCACCCAAGGACAGGGGACTTGGGAGACCCAGTACTTC; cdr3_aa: CATQGQGTWETQYF
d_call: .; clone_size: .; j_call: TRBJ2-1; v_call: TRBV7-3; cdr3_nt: TGTGCCAGCAGCTTATTGGACAGGGAGGGATGGAATGAGCAGTTCTTC; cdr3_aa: CASSLLDREGWNEQFF
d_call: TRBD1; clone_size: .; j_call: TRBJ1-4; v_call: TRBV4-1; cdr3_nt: TGCGCCAGCAGCCGAACAGGGGGCGTGGATGAAAAACTGTTTTTT; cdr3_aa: CASSRTGGVDEKLFF
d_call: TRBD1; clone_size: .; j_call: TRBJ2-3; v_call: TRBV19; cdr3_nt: TGTGCCAGTAGTGTGGGACAGGCTAGAGATACGCAGTATTTT; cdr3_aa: CASSVGQARDTQYF
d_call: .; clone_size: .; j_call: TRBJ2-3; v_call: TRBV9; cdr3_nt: TGTGCCAGCAGCGGTGGCAGAGGCAGGGGAGGAGATACGCAGTATTTT; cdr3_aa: CASSGGRGRGGDTQYF
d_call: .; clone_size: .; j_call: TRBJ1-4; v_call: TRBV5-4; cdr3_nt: TGTGCCAGCAGCTCAGGTGCAACTAATGAAAAACTGTTTTTT; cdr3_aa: CASSSGATNEKLFF
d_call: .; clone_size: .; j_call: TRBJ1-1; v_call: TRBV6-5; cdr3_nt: TGTGCCAGCAGTTACCAGAATCAGGGGTTGTCTGAAGCTTTCTTT; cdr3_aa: CASSYQNQGLSEAFF
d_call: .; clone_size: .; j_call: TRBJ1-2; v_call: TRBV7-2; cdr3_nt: TGTGCCAGCAGCTTGGAGGGGCGATATGGCTACACCTTC; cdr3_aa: CASSLEGRYGYTF
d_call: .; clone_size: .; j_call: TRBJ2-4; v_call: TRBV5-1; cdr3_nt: TGCGCCAGCAGCGAGACAGGAACAACAGACATTCAGTACTTC; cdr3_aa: CASSETGTTDIQYF
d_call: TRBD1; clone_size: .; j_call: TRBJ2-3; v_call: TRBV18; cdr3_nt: TGTGCCAGCTCACCACGGACAGGGGTTGAAGATACGCAGTATTTT; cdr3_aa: CASSPRTGVEDTQYF
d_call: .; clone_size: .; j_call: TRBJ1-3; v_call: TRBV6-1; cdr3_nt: TGTGCCAGCAGCGGGACACAAAGCTCTGGAAACACCATATATTTT; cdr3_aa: CASSGTQSSGNTIYF
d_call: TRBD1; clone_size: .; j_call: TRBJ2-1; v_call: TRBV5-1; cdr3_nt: TGCGCCAGCAGCTTGGGACAGGGTTCCTACAATGAGCAGTTCTTC; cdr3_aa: CASSLGQGSYNEQFF
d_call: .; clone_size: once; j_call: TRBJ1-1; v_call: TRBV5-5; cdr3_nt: TGTGCCAGCACTACCGCGACTGTCCGTGATGAAGCTTTCTTT; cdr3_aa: CASTTATVRDEAFF
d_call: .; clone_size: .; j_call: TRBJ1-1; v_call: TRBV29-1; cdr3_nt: TGCAGCGCCACACAGGGTGGTGACACTGAAGCTTTCTTT; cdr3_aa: CSATQGGDTEAFF
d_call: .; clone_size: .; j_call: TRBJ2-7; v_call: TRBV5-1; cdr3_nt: TGCGTCAGCAGTTCACAGGGATGGTGGCAGTACTTC; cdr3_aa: CVSSSQGWWQYF
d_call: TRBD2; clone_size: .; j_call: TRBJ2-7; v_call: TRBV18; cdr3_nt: TGTGCCAGCTCCCCTCCTAGCGGGACTTACGAGCAGTACTTC; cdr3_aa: CASSPPSGTYEQYF
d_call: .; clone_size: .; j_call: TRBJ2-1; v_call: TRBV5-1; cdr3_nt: TGCGCCAGCAGGGGGAGCGTTTCCTACAATGAGCAGTTCTTC; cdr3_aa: CASRGSVSYNEQFF
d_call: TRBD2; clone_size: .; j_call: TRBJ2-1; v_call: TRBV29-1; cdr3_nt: TGCAGCGTTGAAGATGGACTAGCGGGGCCCAATGAGCAGTTCTTC; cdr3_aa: CSVEDGLAGPNEQFF
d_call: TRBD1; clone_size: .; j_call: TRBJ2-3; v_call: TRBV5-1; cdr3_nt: TGCGCCAGCAGCTTGGAGGGACAGGGTACAGATACGCAGTATTTT; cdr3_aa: CASSLEGQGTDTQYF
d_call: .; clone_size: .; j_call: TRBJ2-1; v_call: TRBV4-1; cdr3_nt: TGCGCCAGCAGCCAAGTAGCGGAGTCCTACAATGAGCAGTTCTTC; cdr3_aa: CASSQVAESYNEQFF
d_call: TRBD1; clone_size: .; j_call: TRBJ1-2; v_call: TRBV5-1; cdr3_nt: TGCGCCAGCAGCCCGGACAGGGTGGAAGGCTACACCTTC; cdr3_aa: CASSPDRVEGYTF
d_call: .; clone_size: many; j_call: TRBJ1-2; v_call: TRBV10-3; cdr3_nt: TGTGCCATCAGTGAGTCAAACTATGGCTACACCTTC; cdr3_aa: CAISESNYGYTF
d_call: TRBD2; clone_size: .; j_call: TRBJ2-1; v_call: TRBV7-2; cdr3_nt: TGTGCCAGCAGCCCAGGACTAGCGGACAATGAGCAGTTCTTC; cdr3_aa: CASSPGLADNEQFF
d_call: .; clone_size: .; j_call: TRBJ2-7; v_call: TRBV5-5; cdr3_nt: TGTGCCAGCAGCTTGGATGGGGCTGGGGGGTACTACGAGCAGTACTTC; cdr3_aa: CASSLDGAGGYYEQYF
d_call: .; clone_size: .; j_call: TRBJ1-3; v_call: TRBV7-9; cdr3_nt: TGTGCCAGCAGAGGGACTCCCAGCTCTGGAAACACCATATATTTT; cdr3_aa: CASRGTPSSGNTIYF
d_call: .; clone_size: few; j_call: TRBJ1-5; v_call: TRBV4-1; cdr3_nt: TGCGCCAGCAGCCAAGCCCCCGTGGGGGATGGGCAGCCCCAGCATTTT; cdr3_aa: CASSQAPVGDGQPQHF
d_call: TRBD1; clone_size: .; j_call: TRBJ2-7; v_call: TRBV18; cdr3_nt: TGTGCCAGCTCACCCCGGGACAGCTACGAGCAGTACTTC; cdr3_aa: CASSPRDSYEQYF
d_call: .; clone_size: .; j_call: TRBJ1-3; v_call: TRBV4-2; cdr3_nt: TGTGCCAGCAGCCAAGGACCAGGAGAGAGTGGAAACACCATATATTTT; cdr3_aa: CASSQGPGESGNTIYF